The source of this TCR beta chain is a study of blood T cells in healthy people across ages. Findings of the study overall: A roughly linear age-dependent decrease characterized TCR beta diversity per million T cells. A conclusive naive versus antigen-experienced comparison was prevented by the unsorted PBMCs. More naive CD4+ cells and higher diversity were found in long-lived than in aged donors.

With a J-beta primer mix and a sample-barcoded 5' primer, a second PCR ran about 6 to 11 cycles. TCRdb called the 5' RACE reads again in MiXCR, with one record for every CDR3 protein. The repertoire holds around 800,000 distinct CDR3 sequences, under 45% seen once, with about 21% in the top ten. Donors each provided ten milliliters of peripheral blood. Germline CDR1 SGHTA, CDR2 FQGNSA. Germline trimming cut 1 base from V and 4 bases from J; bases unmatched to any gene: 5. There are 15 residues in the CDR3. This clonotype has a handful of counts. Its target is unknown. The origin of this receptor is a man in his sixties in good health. V usage is TRBV7-2 and J usage is TRBJ2-7; 9 positions agree with TRBD1. The sequenced material came from blood. Here the CDR3 DNA reads TGTGCCAGCAGCTTAGGACAGGGGGGGAGATACGAGCAGTACTTC. Its protein product is CASSLGQGGRYEQYF.